This is a list of T cell receptor beta chains from one sample in a study of T cells in Graves' hyperthyroidism and ophthalmopathy. TCRdb fed the multiplex PCR reads into MiXCR, producing one record per CDR3 protein. This sample has roughly 200,000 distinct CDR3 sequences, with approximately 20% found just once. Sequencing input: blood. These receptors were obtained from a man aged 35-49 years with Graves' hyperthyroidism. Each CDR3 is given with its conserved first and last residue. The D gene is left open where the match is weak. Not all rows give a size; the values are once, few, many and, for expanded clones, a class.

j_gene: TRBJ1-1; d_gene: -; v_gene: TRBV4-3; abundance: many; CDR3nt: TGCGCCAGCAGTCAAGAGGGGCAGGAAGCTTTCTTT; CDR3aa: CASSQEGQEAFF
j_gene: TRBJ2-7; d_gene: TRBD2; v_gene: TRBV7-6; abundance: -; CDR3nt: TGTGCCAGCAGCCCCGGGGGGGGGAACTCCTACGAGCAGTACTTC; CDR3aa: CASSPGGGNSYEQYF
j_gene: TRBJ2-7; d_gene: -; v_gene: TRBV4-1; abundance: few; CDR3nt: TGCGCCAGCAGCCAAGTAAGCCTTACCCGTGATCGCGAGCAGTACTTC; CDR3aa: CASSQVSLTRDREQYF
j_gene: TRBJ1-1; d_gene: -; v_gene: TRBV7-2; abundance: many; CDR3nt: TGTGCCAGCAGCTTAGTTAACCTGAACACTGAAGCTTTCTTT; CDR3aa: CASSLVNLNTEAFF
j_gene: TRBJ2-2; d_gene: -; v_gene: TRBV5-4; abundance: few; CDR3nt: TGTGCCAGCAGCAGCCCTCGGGGTGATACCGGGGAGCTGTTTTTT; CDR3aa: CASSSPRGDTGELFF
j_gene: TRBJ2-1; d_gene: -; v_gene: TRBV7-9; abundance: -; CDR3nt: TGTGCCAGCACCCCCAAGCTGGGGAGCCTAGGGTACAATGAGCAGTTCTTC; CDR3aa: CASTPKLGSLGYNEQFF
j_gene: TRBJ2-7; d_gene: -; v_gene: TRBV19; abundance: -; CDR3nt: TGTGCCAGTAGTTCGTGGAACTCCTACGAGCAGTACTTC; CDR3aa: CASSSWNSYEQYF
j_gene: TRBJ1-6; d_gene: TRBD1; v_gene: TRBV27; abundance: -; CDR3nt: TGTGCCAGCAGACCCGTCGGGACAGGGAACGCACCCCTCCACTTT; CDR3aa: CASRPVGTGNAPLHF
j_gene: TRBJ2-2; d_gene: TRBD1; v_gene: TRBV12-3/TRBV12-4; abundance: many; CDR3nt: TGTGCCAGCAGGGGGACAGGACCCACCGGGGAGCTGTTTTTT; CDR3aa: CASRGTGPTGELFF
j_gene: TRBJ2-5; d_gene: TRBD1; v_gene: TRBV20-1; abundance: many; CDR3nt: TGCAGTGCTGTCACGCGACAGGGGTTTGAGACCCAGTACTTC; CDR3aa: CSAVTRQGFETQYF
j_gene: TRBJ1-1; d_gene: -; v_gene: TRBV2; abundance: few; CDR3nt: TGTGCCAGCAGGGGGTTTGCCACTGAAGCTTTCTTT; CDR3aa: CASRGFATEAFF
j_gene: TRBJ1-4; d_gene: -; v_gene: TRBV7-2; abundance: -; CDR3nt: TGTGCCAGCAGCTTAGTAGGCCAGTCTGGAAAACTGTTTTTT; CDR3aa: CASSLVGQSGKLFF
j_gene: TRBJ2-7; d_gene: -; v_gene: TRBV10-2; abundance: -; CDR3nt: TGCGCCAGCAGTGAGTCCGGGGACCTCTACGAGCAGTACTTC; CDR3aa: CASSESGDLYEQYF
j_gene: TRBJ1-2; d_gene: TRBD1; v_gene: TRBV7-2; abundance: few; CDR3nt: TGTGCCAGCAGCCCGAGACAGGGTGATGGCTACACCTTC; CDR3aa: CASSPRQGDGYTF
j_gene: TRBJ1-5; d_gene: TRBD1; v_gene: TRBV7-8; abundance: once; CDR3nt: TGTGCCAGCACATTTGGGACAGGGGTCGGACAGCCCCAGCATTTT; CDR3aa: CASTFGTGVGQPQHF
j_gene: TRBJ1-3; d_gene: -; v_gene: TRBV5-1; abundance: many; CDR3nt: TGCGCCAGCAGCTGGGGACGGATCTCTGGAAACACCATATATTTT; CDR3aa: CASSWGRISGNTIYF
j_gene: TRBJ2-7; d_gene: TRBD1; v_gene: TRBV6-1; abundance: many; CDR3nt: TGTGCCAGCAGAGAGACAGGGGGTTCCTACGAGCAGTACTTC; CDR3aa: CASRETGGSYEQYF
j_gene: TRBJ2-7; d_gene: TRBD2; v_gene: TRBV6-1; abundance: few; CDR3nt: TGTGCCAGCAGTGAGGCTAGCGGCTCCTACGAGCAGTACTTC; CDR3aa: CASSEASGSYEQYF
j_gene: TRBJ2-1; d_gene: TRBD1; v_gene: TRBV3-1; abundance: many; CDR3nt: TGTGCCAGCAGCTATGACAGGGGAAACGGCAATGAGCAGTTCTTC; CDR3aa: CASSYDRGNGNEQFF
j_gene: TRBJ2-7; d_gene: TRBD2; v_gene: TRBV29-1; abundance: -; CDR3nt: TGCAGCGTTAAGGGGCTAGCGGGGGGCTACGAGCAGTACTTC; CDR3aa: CSVKGLAGGYEQYF
j_gene: TRBJ1-3; d_gene: -; v_gene: TRBV6-1; abundance: -; CDR3nt: TGTGCCAGCAGAAGCTCTGGAAACACCATATATTTT; CDR3aa: CASRSSGNTIYF
j_gene: TRBJ2-2; d_gene: -; v_gene: TRBV29-1; abundance: few; CDR3nt: TGCAGCGTTAAAAGGGGGACCGGGGAGCTGTTTTTT; CDR3aa: CSVKRGTGELFF
j_gene: TRBJ2-7; d_gene: -; v_gene: TRBV20-1; abundance: many; CDR3nt: TGCAGTGCTAGAGATCCGCAAGGGGATGGGTTTGAGCAGTACTTC; CDR3aa: CSARDPQGDGFEQYF
j_gene: TRBJ2-1; d_gene: TRBD2; v_gene: TRBV11-2; abundance: few; CDR3nt: TGTGCCAGCAGCTTAGATCGTGATAGCGGGGGGCCCGGGAAGTTCTTC; CDR3aa: CASSLDRDSGGPGKFF
j_gene: TRBJ2-2; d_gene: -; v_gene: TRBV5-1; abundance: many; CDR3nt: TGCGCCAGTGAGGGGGGGCCCGACACCGGGGAGCTGTTTTTT; CDR3aa: CASEGGPDTGELFF
j_gene: TRBJ2-2; d_gene: TRBD1; v_gene: TRBV5-4; abundance: few; CDR3nt: TGTGCCAGCAGCTTGGCCCGGGACAGCTTGAACACCGGGGAGCTGTTTTTT; CDR3aa: CASSLARDSLNTGELFF
j_gene: TRBJ2-3; d_gene: -; v_gene: TRBV5-1; abundance: many; CDR3nt: TGCGCCAGCAGCTCCTCCCCCGGACTCGCGACAGATACGCAGTATTTT; CDR3aa: CASSSSPGLATDTQYF
j_gene: TRBJ1-1; d_gene: TRBD1; v_gene: TRBV6-2/TRBV6-3; abundance: many; CDR3nt: TGTGCCAGCAGTTACACACAGGGGGCGAACACTGAAGCTTTCTTT; CDR3aa: CASSYTQGANTEAFF
j_gene: TRBJ2-7; d_gene: -; v_gene: TRBV19; abundance: -; CDR3nt: TGTGCCAGTAGTATACAGACGGGTGAGCAGTACTTC; CDR3aa: CASSIQTGEQYF
j_gene: TRBJ2-3; d_gene: TRBD1; v_gene: TRBV4-2; abundance: few; CDR3nt: TGTGCCAGCAGCCGCCTGGGACAGGGGGCCGCAGCAGATACGCAGTATTTT; CDR3aa: CASSRLGQGAAADTQYF